The 24 T cell receptor beta chains in this list originate from one sample, sequenced in a study of shared clonotypes between healthy human individuals. The repertoire was sequenced with immunoSEQ multiplex PCR; TCRdb's copy has only in-frame clones and lacks some. This table holds 2 million to 2.5 million clones, approximately 94% found once. Specimen: naive CD4+ T cells sorted from blood. As for subset: CD45RA+ positively selected. These receptors all come from a man younger than 35 in good health.

The rearrangement links TRBV20-1 to TRBJ1-5; no clear D. V shed 5 bases and J shed 9 bases, with 11 bases lying between them. CDR3 size: 11 residues. CDR1 is DFQATT and CDR2 is SNEGSKA in the germline V gene (reference sequence). The CDR3 reads CSAPELGPQHF. DNA of the CDR3: TGCAGTGCTCCGGAGCTTGGGCCCCAGCATTTT.

V gene TRBV20-1 combines with J gene TRBJ1-2, with D unclear. Trimming stripped 2 bases from V and 4 bases from J, with 5 bases between. The germline gives CDR1 DFQATT, CDR2 SNEGSKA (reference sequence). This CDR3 region has 11 residues. CDR3 coding DNA: TGCAGTGCTAGACCAGCCTATGGCTACACCTTC. Its translation is CSARPAYGYTF.

CDR3 sequence reads: CAWSAGGPDQPQHF. CDR3 sequence (DNA): TGTGCCTGGAGTGCAGGAGGGCCCGATCAGCCCCAGCATTTT. The V gene is TRBV30, the J gene TRBJ1-5; no reliable D call. Germline lookup yields CDR1 GTSNPN and CDR2 SVGIG (reference sequence). The CDR3 is 14 amino acids. The V end lost 1 base, the J end lost 5 bases, and 12 bases lay between the germline ends.

Turning to this clone: This sample includes further DNA sequences coding for the same CDR3. This chain uses TRBV5-1 with TRBJ2-7; D not certain. CDR3 size: 13 residues. The V gene's germline CDR1 is SGHRS and CDR2 YFSETQ. Trimming took off 1 base at V and 3 bases at J, with 8 bases between the two ends. CDR3 DNA sequence: TGCGCCAGCAGCTTGAGGCAGGACTACGAGCAGTACTTC. The encoded protein is CASSLRQDYEQYF.

The V call is TRBV11-2, the J call TRBJ2-5, with TRBD1 matching 8 bases. Germline V gives CDR1 SGHAT, CDR2 FQNNGV. The J segment lost 5 bases and the V segment lost 4 bases, leaving 9 bases of the junction unmatched. There are 15 residues in the CDR3. The CDR3 coding sequence is TGTGCCAGCAGCTCCGGGACAGGAGTGAGGGAGACCCAGTACTTC. Its protein product is CASSSGTGVRETQYF. The whole variable domain, filled in from reference TRBV11-2 and TRBJ2-5, reads EAGVAQSPRYKIIEKRQSVAFWCNPISGHATLYWYQQILGQGPKLLIQFQNNGVVDDSQLPKDRFSAERLKGVDSTLKIQPAKLEDSAVYLCASSSGTGVRETQYFGPGTRLLVL.

The chain links TRBV14 to TRBJ1-1, with no clear D. The CDR3 loop spans 13 amino acids. V lost 1 base and J 4 bases, leaving 7 bases between the germline ends. Germline CDR1 SGHDN, CDR2 FVKESK. CDR3 bases: TGTGCCAGCAGCCAAGTGGAATCCACTGAAGCTTTCTTT. This translates into CASSQVESTEAFF.

The gene calls are TRBV7-6 and TRBJ2-2, with D perhaps matching TRBD1 (6 bases). Looked up from germline, CDR1 is SGHVS and CDR2 is FNYEAQ. V lost 4 bases to trimming and J lost 6 bases, with 12 bases between them. This CDR3 spans 14 amino acids. The CDR3 loop reads CASSSKDRAGELFF. The CDR3, as DNA: TGTGCCAGCAGCTCAAAGGACAGAGCCGGGGAGCTGTTTTTT.

The chain uses TRBV6-1 and TRBJ1-4; D perhaps matches TRBD1 (5 bases). The CDR3 length is 13 residues. Deletions cut 5 bases from V and 7 bases from J, with 11 bases between. Germline CDR1 and CDR2: MNHNS and SASEGT. CDR3 in amino acids: CASSQGLSEKLFF. CDR3 sequence (DNA): TGTGCCAGCAGTCAGGGCCTCAGTGAAAAACTGTTTTTT.

The chain has TRBV11-2 and TRBJ2-7; D is tentatively TRBD1 or TRBD2 (6 bases each). This CDR3 is built from 14 residues. Germline V CDR1 and CDR2: SGHAT, FQNNGV. Trimming removed 2 bases at V and 4 bases at J, with 12 bases between. The CDR3 sequence: CASSLITGTYEQYF. DNA of the CDR3: TGTGCCAGCAGCTTAATAACAGGGACTTACGAGCAGTACTTC.

The chain has TRBV5-5 and TRBJ1-5, with no clear D. Germline CDR1 is SGHKS and CDR2 is YYEKEE (reference sequence). The CDR3 sequence is 15 residues long. Deletions cut 0 bases from V and 0 bases from J, with 7 bases between. DNA of the CDR3: TGTGCCAGCAGCTTGGCAGATGATAGCAATCAGCCCCAGCATTTT. Protein: CASSLADDSNQPQHF.

This clone was seen once. Relative to the germline gene, one junction end is altered; a read error may explain this. The V gene is TRBV7-7, the J gene TRBJ2-2; TRBD1 aligns across 7 bases. Per the germline V gene, CDR1 is SSHAT and CDR2 is FNYEAQ (reference sequence). This CDR3 is built from 16 residues. This CDR3 reads CASSLVQGANTGELFF. DNA of the CDR3: TGTGCTAGCAGCTTAGTTCAGGGGGCGAACACCGGGGAGCTGTTTTTT.

This clone showed up just a few times. CDR3 nucleotide sequence: TGTGCCAGCACCACACAGGGGGTGGTTGGCTACACCTTC. Amino acids: CASTTQGVVGYTF. This chain joins TRBV2 and TRBJ1-2; 8 bases match TRBD1. The CDR3 totals 13 residues. The germline gives CDR1 SNHLY, CDR2 FYNNEI. V shed 7 bases, J shed 7 bases, and the junction held 8 bases outside the gene matches. Full variable domain (outside the CDR3, taken from reference TRBV2 and TRBJ1-2): EPEVTQTPSHQVTQMGQEVILRCVPISNHLYFYWYRQILGQKVEFLVSFYNNEISEKSEIFDDQFSVERPDGSNFTLKIRSTKLEDSAMYFCASTTQGVVGYTFGSGTRLTVV.

CDR3 DNA sequence: TGTGCCAGCAGCGGAACCGGGGCTTCTAATGAAAAACTGTTTTTT. This sequence encodes CASSGTGASNEKLFF. The rearrangement links TRBV9 to TRBJ1-4, with D possibly being TRBD1 (5 bases). Trimming stripped 3 bases from V and 3 bases from J, with 12 bases between. The CDR3 extends over 15 amino acids. The V gene's germline CDR1 is SGDLS and CDR2 YYNGEE.

As to this clone: Other nucleotide sequences from this sample produce the same CDR3. The V gene is TRBV30, the J gene TRBJ1-4, with D perhaps matching TRBD1 (5 bases). V shed 0 bases and J shed 0 bases, with 8 bases lying between them. The CDR3 is 15 residues long. CDR1 and CDR2 (germline): GTSNPN, SVGIG (reference sequence). The CDR3 region is CAWSVQGTTNEKLFF. The CDR3 DNA reads TGTGCCTGGAGTGTCCAGGGAACAACTAATGAAAAACTGTTTTTT.

This sequence joins TRBV5-1 and TRBJ2-3, with TRBD2 identical over 8 bases. Germline CDR1 reads SGHRS; CDR2 reads YFSETQ. The junction had 9 bases not matched to a gene; V was cut back by 5 bases and J by 4 bases. The CDR3 sequence is 15 residues long. The CDR3 spells CASSWTGGPPDTQYF. DNA for the CDR3: TGCGCCAGCAGTTGGACGGGGGGGCCCCCAGATACGCAGTATTTT.

Here the CDR3 reads CASSFDSTGALIYEQYF. The CDR3 DNA reads TGTGCCAGCAGTTTCGACTCGACGGGGGCGCTAATATACGAGCAGTACTTC. The chain combines TRBV27 with TRBJ2-7; tentatively, D is TRBD1 or TRBD2 (6 bases each). V was clipped by 3 bases and J by 4 bases, with 22 bases between them. Looked up from germline, CDR1 is MNHEY and CDR2 is SMNVEV (reference sequence). The CDR3 extends over 17 amino acids.

The rearrangement joins TRBV10-2 to TRBJ1-5; no firm D call. Germline CDR1 and CDR2: WSHSY and SAAADI. This CDR3 spans 15 amino acids. Trimming removed 3 bases from V and 7 bases from J, with 16 bases in between. The CDR3 DNA follows: TGCGCCAGCAGTGATGACATCCTCGGCGGGCAGCCCCAGCATTTT. Its protein product is CASSDDILGGQPQHF.

About this clone: This sample includes further DNA sequences coding for the same CDR3. The rearrangement joins TRBV2 to TRBJ2-5; no clear D gene. The CDR3 runs 11 residues. V lost 4 bases to trimming and J lost 5 bases, with 5 bases between them. CDR1 is SNHLY, CDR2 FYNNEI, per germline. CDR3 amino acids: CASSGSETQYF. The CDR3 region has the DNA TGTGCCAGCAGTGGCTCGGAGACCCAGTACTTC.

This clone is a singleton in its sample. The V gene is TRBV10-2, the J gene TRBJ2-4; the match to TRBD1 covers 7 bases. This CDR3 comprises 13 residues. With 2 bases clipped from V and 9 bases from J, the junction kept 4 bases outside the gene matches. Germline V lookup: CDR1 WSHSY, CDR2 SAAADI. This CDR3 reads CASSENRGGIQYF. The CDR3 bases are TGCGCCAGCAGTGAGAACAGGGGTGGCATTCAGTACTTC.

The V gene is TRBV2, the J gene TRBJ2-3; D call uncertain. The CDR3 contains 12 residues. Germline lookup yields CDR1 SNHLY and CDR2 FYNNEI. The ends were cut back, 5 bases at V and 4 bases at J, with 7 bases in the middle. CDR3 region: CASSNQADTQYF. Here the CDR3 DNA reads TGTGCCAGCAGTAACCAAGCAGATACGCAGTATTTT.

The genes are TRBV7-6 and TRBJ2-5; no reliable D call. The CDR3 sequence is 13 residues long. Trimming removed 0 bases from V and 5 bases from J, with 7 bases in between. Germline CDR1 reads SGHVS; CDR2 reads FNYEAQ. The CDR3 loop reads CASSLALWETQYF. CDR3 coding DNA: TGTGCCAGCAGCTTAGCGCTGTGGGAGACCCAGTACTTC.

Comments on this clone: Other nucleotide sequences in the sample specify the same CDR3. V usage is TRBV5-1 and J usage is TRBJ1-3; a weak D match, TRBD1 (6 bases). V was clipped by 4 bases and J by 1 base, with 9 bases between them. Germline lookup yields CDR1 SGHRS and CDR2 YFSETQ. This CDR3 contains 14 residues. The CDR3 spells CASSPQGSGNTIYF. For the CDR3, the DNA is TGCGCCAGCAGCCCACAGGGATCTGGAAACACCATATATTTT.

The count of this clone is one. The chain has TRBV28 and TRBJ1-5, with 8 bases lining up with TRBD1. Germline V gene data show CDR1 as MDHEN and CDR2 as SYDVKM. This CDR3 comprises 15 residues. With V trimmed by 5 bases and J by 6 bases, 9 bases remained unmatched. The CDR3 loop is CASSIGQGWGQPQHF. CDR3 nucleotide sequence: TGTGCCAGCAGTATAGGACAGGGATGGGGTCAGCCCCAGCATTTT.

CDR3 in DNA: TGTGCCAGCAGCGTAGCGGGGGGTACGTTCGAGCAGTACTTC. It specifies CASSVAGGTFEQYF. The V and J genes are TRBV6-5 and TRBJ2-7; 10 bases fit TRBD2. The CDR3 runs to 14 residues. Germline V gene sequence: CDR1 MNHEY, CDR2 SVGAGI. Trimming at V came to 6 bases and at J to 6 bases, leaving 8 bases not matched to a gene.